These 27 T cell receptor beta chains came from one sample sequenced in a study of blood T cell repertoires in COVID-19. Profiled with immunoSEQ multiplex PCR; TCRdb holds only in-frame clones, not every one. Of tens of thousands of clones detected, about 82% appear once; the ten largest clones hold about 3.4%. What was sequenced was peripheral blood. The receptors stem from a man aged 50 to 60 with acute or convalescent COVID-19.

The genes are TRBV14 and TRBJ1-1, with a weak D call TRBD1 (5 bases). Deletions cut 1 base from V and 1 base from J, with 7 bases between. From germline, CDR1 is SGHDN and CDR2 FVKESK. The CDR3 length is 14 residues. As DNA, the CDR3 is TGTGCCAGCAGCCAAGTCGGGGGGAACACTGAAGCTTTCTTT. This codes for CASSQVGGNTEAFF. Full variable domain (missing parts from reference TRBV14 and TRBJ1-1): EAGVTQFPSHSVIEKGQTVTLRCDPISGHDNLYWYRRVMGKEIKFLLHFVKESKQDESGMPNNRFLAERTGGTYSTLKVQPAELEDSGVYFCASSQVGGNTEAFFGQGTRLTVV.

This rearrangement joins TRBV6-2 or TRBV6-3 to TRBJ1-1; no reliable D call. The CDR3 is 14 residues long. CDR1 and CDR2 (germline): MNHEY, SVGEGT. V was clipped by 4 bases and J by 0 bases, with 9 bases between them. The CDR3: CASSFGSLNTEAFF. For the CDR3, the DNA is TGTGCCAGCAGTTTCGGGAGTTTGAACACTGAAGCTTTCTTT.

The chain employs TRBV2 and TRBJ2-5; tentatively, D is TRBD1 (6 bases). Trimming removed 11 bases at V and 2 bases at J, with 15 bases between. The CDR3 contains 13 residues. Germline assignment: CDR1 SNHLY and CDR2 FYNNEI. The CDR3 protein is CAFSRDTQETQYF. As DNA, the CDR3 is TGTGCCTTTAGCCGGGACACACAAGAGACCCAGTACTTC.

The chain uses TRBV7-9 and TRBJ2-3; D is unclear. CDR1 SEHNR and CDR2 FQNEAQ come from the germline V gene (reference sequence). The CDR3 is 12 residues long. Trimming removed 2 bases at V and 2 bases at J, with 2 bases between. The CDR3 loop is CASSLHTDTQYF. The CDR3 DNA is TGTGCCAGCAGCTTACACACAGATACGCAGTATTTT.

The chain couples TRBV2 to TRBJ2-2, with D possibly TRBD1 on 6 matching bases. The CDR3 runs to 13 residues. V lost 4 bases and J 6 bases, leaving 9 bases between the germline ends. From germline, CDR1 is SNHLY and CDR2 FYNNEI. CDR3 sequence: CASSGDRSGELFF. CDR3 DNA sequence: TGTGCCAGCAGTGGAGACAGGTCCGGGGAGCTGTTTTTT.

V and J are TRBV12-5 and TRBJ1-1; D gene ambiguous. The CDR3 contains 12 residues. V lost 1 base to trimming and J lost 5 bases, with 5 bases between them. Germline CDR1 LGHNT, CDR2 FRNRAP. As DNA, the CDR3 is TGTGCTAGTGGTTTGGGAGGGACTGAAGCTTTCTTT. Translating it yields CASGLGGTEAFF.

The chain couples TRBV6-1 to TRBJ1-2; the match to TRBD1 covers 7 bases. The V and J ends lost 3 bases and 2 bases, in that order; junction bases with no gene match: 6. The germline gives CDR1 MNHNS, CDR2 SASEGT. The CDR3 totals 15 residues. The CDR3 is CASSEIGTDNYGYTF. Here the CDR3 DNA reads TGTGCCAGCAGTGAGATAGGGACAGACAACTATGGCTACACCTTC.

V gene TRBV10-2 combines with J gene TRBJ2-3; 10 bases line up with TRBD2. CDR3 size: 15 residues. The V gene's germline CDR1 is WSHSY and CDR2 SAAADI. V lost 3 bases, J lost 1 base, and 1 base stayed unmatched. The CDR3 loop is CASSDTSGGTDTQYF. The CDR3 DNA reads as TGCGCCAGCAGTGACACTAGCGGGGGCACAGATACGCAGTATTTT.

V is TRBV6-5 and J is TRBJ2-1; 9 nucleotides align to TRBD1. This CDR3 comprises 15 residues. With 6 bases clipped from V and 8 bases from J, the junction kept 11 bases outside the gene matches. The germline V gene has CDR1 MNHEY and CDR2 SVGAGI. CDR3 coding DNA: TGTGCCAGCAGGCTCTCCGGACAGGGGTCCGATGAGCAGTTCTTC. Translating it yields CASRLSGQGSDEQFF.

This rearrangement joins TRBV5-6 to TRBJ2-7; 7 nucleotides align to TRBD1. The junction had 13 bases not matched to a gene; V was cut back by 2 bases and J by 2 bases. This CDR3 is built from 17 residues. Germline lookup yields CDR1 SGHDT and CDR2 YYEEEE. CDR3 nucleotide sequence: TGTGCCAGCAGCTTCCGGGACAGCCGGGCCGTACCCTACGAGCAGTACTTC. It codes for CASSFRDSRAVPYEQYF.

This clone has a single count. V gene TRBV6-2 or TRBV6-3 combines with J gene TRBJ1-5; D perhaps matches TRBD1 (6 bases). The CDR3 spans 15 residues. Trimming took off 5 bases at V and 2 bases at J, with 13 bases between the two ends. Germline lookup yields CDR1 MNHEY and CDR2 SVGEGT. CDR3 sequence (DNA): TGTGCCAGCAGTGCCTCACAGGGAGGCAATCAGCCCCAGCATTTT. It encodes CASSASQGGNQPQHF.

V gene TRBV4-3 combines with J gene TRBJ1-3; D is unclear. Germline lookup yields CDR1 LGHNA and CDR2 YSLEER. The CDR3 sequence is 17 residues long. Between the trimmed V and J ends, which lost 5 bases and 0 bases, there was a span of 17 bases. The CDR3 DNA sequence: TGCGCCAGCAGCACCCACTTACAGCTTTACTCTGGAAACACCATATATTTT. Residues: CASSTHLQLYSGNTIYF.

The chain couples TRBV7-2 to TRBJ2-5; tentatively, D is TRBD1 (6 bases). The CDR3 consists of 12 residues. Germline V gene lookup returns CDR1 SGHTA and CDR2 FQGNSA. V gave up 5 bases and J gave up 5 bases, with 9 bases separating them. The CDR3 spells CASSRTGETQYF. The CDR3 DNA reads as TGTGCCAGCAGCCGTACAGGGGAGACCCAGTACTTC.

The J gene is TRBJ2-5, the V gene TRBV6-6, with TRBD1 matching 11 bases. V shed 5 bases, J shed 4 bases, and the junction held 12 bases outside the gene matches. The length of the CDR3 is 17 residues. Germline V gene data show CDR1 as MNHNY and CDR2 as SVGAGI (reference sequence). The CDR3 loop reads CASSQRFGQGARETQYF. The DNA of the CDR3 is TGTGCCAGCAGTCAGCGTTTCGGACAGGGGGCTCGAGAGACCCAGTACTTC.

The chain combines TRBV5-5 with TRBJ2-1; 11 nucleotides match TRBD1. Trimming cost V 1 base and J 10 bases; bases outside gene matches: 7. The CDR3 has 15 amino acids. CDR1 is SGHKS, CDR2 YYEKEE, per germline (reference sequence). The CDR3 protein is CASSLSGQGVQEQFF. Written as DNA, the CDR3 is TGTGCCAGCAGCTTGTCGGGACAGGGGGTTCAGGAGCAGTTCTTC.

J is TRBJ2-7 and V is TRBV3-1 (or the pseudogene TRBV3-2), with unresolved D. CDR1 is LGHDT and CDR2 is YNNKEL in the germline V gene (reference sequence). The germline V and J ends were trimmed by 4 bases and 2 bases, with 6 bases remaining between them. There are 12 residues in the CDR3. As DNA, the CDR3 is TGTGCCAGCAGCCCCACTCCCTACGAGCAGTACTTC. Encoded protein: CASSPTPYEQYF.

The sample holds a few counts of this clone. The V call is TRBV28, the J call TRBJ1-2; TRBD1 aligns across 9 bases. The CDR3 is 14 amino acids. The V gene's germline CDR1 is MDHEN and CDR2 SYDVKM. The junction had 8 bases not matched to a gene; V was cut back by 5 bases and J by 7 bases. CDR3 sequence: CASSDTGGGTGYTF. Here the CDR3 DNA reads TGTGCCAGCAGTGATACAGGGGGCGGCACTGGCTACACCTTC.

The chain recombines TRBV18 with TRBJ2-5; 8 bases agree with TRBD2. Germline assignment: CDR1 KGHSH and CDR2 LQKENI. This CDR3 comprises 16 residues. V shed 6 bases, J shed 0 bases, and the junction held 9 bases outside the gene matches. The CDR3 nucleotides are TGTGCCAGCTCGGCCGAGCGGCGGGGGGACCAAGAGACCCAGTACTTC. Protein: CASSAERRGDQETQYF.

This clone was counted between two and nine times. This chain connects TRBV24-1 to TRBJ1-4; the D is unclear. The germline V and J ends were trimmed by 0 bases and 8 bases, with 15 bases remaining between them. Germline values: CDR1 KGHDR, CDR2 SFDVKD. The length of the CDR3 is 16 residues. DNA of the CDR3: TGTGCCACCAGTGATTTGCAAGGTGGGCCCTGGGAAAAACTGTTTTTT. Encoded protein: CATSDLQGGPWEKLFF.

The chain links TRBV28 to TRBJ2-5; 12 bases line up with TRBD2. Germline-derived CDR1 and CDR2 are MDHEN and SYDVKM. The CDR3 runs 16 residues. The V and J ends lost 4 bases and 6 bases, in that order; junction bases with no gene match: 9. The CDR3 DNA is TGTGCCAGCAGTTCGCCGACTAGCGGGAGTAGGAAGACCCAGTACTTC. It yields the protein CASSSPTSGSRKTQYF.

The chain uses TRBV9 and TRBJ1-1, with TRBD1 as a possible D gene (6 bases). CDR1 SGDLS and CDR2 YYNGEE come from the germline V gene. The CDR3 sequence is 15 residues long. Trimming took 3 bases from V and 1 from J, leaving 13 bases between them. The CDR3 sequence is CASSAEPGQNTEAFF. The CDR3 bases are TGTGCCAGCAGCGCGGAGCCGGGACAGAACACTGAAGCTTTCTTT.

The V gene is TRBV7-3, the J gene TRBJ2-1; D is undetermined. Looked up from germline, CDR1 is SGHTA and CDR2 is FQGTGA. The V gene lost 1 base and the J gene lost 6 bases, with 13 bases spanning the gap. The CDR3 contains 15 residues. The CDR3 nucleotides are TGTGCCAGCAGCTTAATTGGTGAAGCGTCCAATGAGCAGTTCTTC. Translated: CASSLIGEASNEQFF.

This chain joins TRBV10-3 and TRBJ1-5; 8 positions match TRBD1. This CDR3 spans 14 amino acids. In germline, CDR1 is ENHRY, CDR2 SYGVKD. J gave up 7 bases and V 4 bases, and 6 bases lay outside the gene matches. This chain's CDR3 is CAISGTGKEQPQHF. The CDR3 nucleotides are TGTGCCATCAGTGGGACAGGGAAAGAACAGCCCCAGCATTTT.

The sample holds one count of this clone. The V gene is TRBV7-3, the J gene TRBJ2-1; D call uncertain. CDR1 and CDR2 from the germline V gene are SGHTA and FQGTGA. The CDR3 covers 15 residues. With 5 bases removed from V and 6 bases from J, the gap between germline ends came to 17 bases. DNA of the CDR3: TGTGCCAGCAGCCCCCAGGTGGGCCAAGTCAATGAGCAGTTCTTC. It codes for CASSPQVGQVNEQFF.

The V call is TRBV2, the J call TRBJ1-6; D unclear. The germline V gene has CDR1 SNHLY and CDR2 FYNNEI. V was pared by 6 bases and J by 7 bases, with 13 bases between. The CDR3 totals 14 residues. CDR3 sequence: CASSTLELNSPLHF. DNA of the CDR3: TGTGCCAGCAGCACGCTGGAGTTAAATTCACCCCTCCACTTT.

On this clone itself: A read error may produce the germline difference seen at one junction end. The CDR3, as DNA: TGCGCCAGCCAGAGGGACAACACTGGGGAGCTGTTTTTT. Translation: CASQRDNTGELFF. V gene TRBV10-2 combines with J gene TRBJ2-2, with a weak D call TRBD1 (6 bases). The germline V gene encodes CDR1 WSHSY and CDR2 SAAADI. CDR3 size: 13 residues.

The gene calls are TRBV27 and TRBJ2-7, with a tentative D call TRBD1 (6 bases). Germline V gene sequence: CDR1 MNHEY, CDR2 SMNVEV (reference sequence). Trimming left V 9 bases short and J 5 bases short, with 17 bases between. The CDR3 sequence is 13 residues long. This CDR3 is CASRPDRSHEQYF. In nucleotides, the CDR3 is TGTGCCAGTAGGCCAGACAGGAGCCACGAGCAGTACTTC.